The clone carrying this T cell receptor beta chain was detected a few times. The antigen remains undetermined. The record originates from a study of identical twins. V was clipped by 0 bases and J by 8 bases, with 13 bases between them. The CDR3 totals 14 residues. The V gene's germline CDR1 is SGHRS and CDR2 YFSETQ. Through template switching, a universal primer site was introduced, and the cDNA contained unique molecular identifiers. TCRdb reanalysed the 5' RACE reads using MiXCR and keeps one entry per CDR3 protein. The sample holds some 500,000 distinct CDR3 sequences; around a tenth are singletons and the top ten take roughly 3%. Study-wide findings and caveats: In cord blood, abundant beta clonotypes had fewer insertions; memory showed no trend. Zero-insertion results could be subject to partial confounding by invariant MAIT and iNKT cells.

The sample was also reused in another study, on yellow fever vaccine responses in identical twins. That work adds: Reportedly, the T cell response mounted by twins to vaccine seemed partly convergent, partly personalized.

V is TRBV5-1 and J is TRBJ2-3, with unresolved D. The clonotype was recovered from a woman aged 18 to 35 in good health. Input material: PBMCs. CDR3 sequence (DNA): TGCGCCAGCAGCTTGGCAGTAGGTGATGGTACGCAGTATTTT. It yields the protein CASSLAVGDGTQYF.